The next 11 T cell receptor beta chains were all read from a single sample in a study of T-cell memory formation after mild COVID-19. TCRdb used MiXCR to reprocess the 5' RACE reads, holding one entry per CDR3 protein. The data hold roughly 250,000 distinct CDR3 sequences, with 16% observed a single time. The sequenced material came from PBMCs or a T cell subset sorted from them (not recorded which). The receptors stem from a man younger than 35 who had mild COVID-19 (a few samples of this study predate the infection). Cell type and time point are not known.

The J gene is TRBJ2-3, the V gene TRBV19, with a weak D call TRBD1 (6 bases). The CDR3 consists of 14 residues. Trimming took 2 bases from V and 6 from J, leaving 12 bases between them. The germline V gene has CDR1 LNHDA and CDR2 SQIVND (reference sequence). This chain's CDR3 is CASSILGAEDTQYF. For the CDR3, the DNA is TGTGCCAGTAGTATACTGGGGGCGGAGGATACGCAGTATTTT.

The genes are TRBV29-1 and TRBJ1-3; D gene uncertain. The CDR3 totals 12 residues. V was trimmed by 8 bases and J by 2 bases, leaving 10 bases between them. CDR1 is SQVTM and CDR2 is ANQGSEA in the germline V gene. Written as DNA, the CDR3 is TGCAGCCATGCGGGAGCTGGAAACACCATATATTTT. It yields the protein CSHAGAGNTIYF.

This chain uses TRBV4-3 with TRBJ1-3; D is undetermined. Germline assignment: CDR1 LGHNA and CDR2 YSLEER. The length of the CDR3 is 15 residues. V lost 0 bases, J lost 3 bases, and 9 bases lay in between. In DNA form, the CDR3 reads TGCGCCAGCAGCCAAGATGGGCGGGATGGAAACACCATATATTTT. Translated: CASSQDGRDGNTIYF.

The chain is built from TRBV7-8 and TRBJ1-2; D is undetermined. V lost 5 bases, J lost 4 bases, and 14 bases lay in between. CDR3 length equals 14 residues. Germline CDR1 is SGHVS and CDR2 is FQNEAQ. The CDR3 here is CASSADGVGYGYTF. As DNA, the CDR3 is TGTGCCAGCAGCGCTGACGGGGTCGGCTATGGCTACACCTTC.

Ten or more counts support this clonotype. The chain employs TRBV6-5 and TRBJ2-7; 8 nucleotides agree with TRBD2. Germline-derived CDR1 and CDR2 are MNHEY and SVGAGI. The CDR3 is made up of 16 amino acids. V lost 6 bases, J lost 4 bases, and 14 bases stayed unmatched. The CDR3 region is CASSSLGASGRYEQYF. CDR3 nucleotides: TGTGCCAGCAGCTCCCTGGGGGCTAGCGGGCGATACGAGCAGTACTTC.

This clonotype was detected ten times or more. This chain links TRBV28 with TRBJ1-5; no definite D call. CDR3 length equals 14 residues. The V gene lost 6 bases and the J gene lost 3 bases, with 12 bases spanning the gap. Germline CDR1 and CDR2: MDHEN and SYDVKM. The CDR3 bases are TGTGCCAGCAGCGAAAGACGGATCAATCAGCCCCAGCATTTT. This codes for CASSERRINQPQHF.

The J gene is TRBJ1-6, the V gene TRBV5-1, with D hard to call. The CDR3 runs to 15 residues. Germline V lookup: CDR1 SGHRS, CDR2 YFSETQ. V lost 0 bases and J 8 bases, leaving 12 bases between the germline ends. CDR3 sequence reads: CASSLARAGDSPLHF. CDR3 DNA sequence: TGCGCCAGCAGCTTGGCCCGGGCAGGAGATTCACCCCTCCACTTT.

This clonotype was observed a few times. The chain employs TRBV29-1 and TRBJ1-1, with 7 bases identical to TRBD1. Germline trimming cut 7 bases from V and 4 bases from J; bases unmatched to any gene: 9. Germline values: CDR1 SQVTM, CDR2 ANQGSEA. The CDR3 contains 13 residues. The CDR3 protein is CSDRGRWSTEAFF. The DNA of the CDR3 is TGCAGCGACAGGGGTAGGTGGTCCACTGAAGCTTTCTTT.

The rearrangement links TRBV2 to TRBJ2-6; D may correspond to TRBD1 or TRBD2 (5 bases each). Deletions cut 6 bases from V and 0 bases from J, with 6 bases between. This CDR3 region has 14 residues. Germline CDR1 is SNHLY and CDR2 is FYNNEI. CDR3 coding DNA: TGTGCCAGCAGGGGGGTCTCTGGGGCCAACGTCCTGACTTTC. Its translation: CASRGVSGANVLTF.

This clonotype was counted between two and nine times. The chain links TRBV28 to TRBJ2-2, with TRBD2 as a possible D gene (6 bases). This CDR3 has 14 amino acids. Germline loops: CDR1 MDHEN, CDR2 SYDVKM. V gave up 3 bases and J gave up 4 bases, with 9 bases separating them. The CDR3 is CASSLGLATGELFF. CDR3 nucleotides: TGTGCCAGCAGTTTGGGACTCGCCACCGGGGAGCTGTTTTTT.

J is TRBJ1-2 and V is TRBV5-1; D call uncertain. This CDR3 contains 14 residues. Germline V gene lookup returns CDR1 SGHRS and CDR2 YFSETQ. V lost 0 bases and J lost 8, with 14 bases in between. The CDR3 loop is CASSLEVAAWGYTF. The CDR3 bases are TGCGCCAGCAGCTTGGAGGTGGCAGCCTGGGGCTACACCTTC.